The TCR beta chain described here comes from a study of blood T cells in healthy people across ages. Study at large: In model experiments, template switching was able to capture about one barcoded beta molecule for every two T cells that were present.

Turning to this clonotype: Its specificity is not known.

There were healthy Caucasian individuals from Russia, aged about 6 to 90, serving as donors. Study-wide results and limits: TCR beta diversity, measured per million T cells, fell in a roughly linear way with age.

The CDR3 sequence is 14 residues long. The V gene end was trimmed by 1 base and the J gene end by 4 bases; junction bases not matched to a gene: 6. The germline gives CDR1 DFQATT, CDR2 SNEGSKA (reference sequence). The second PCR ran about 6 to 12 cycles with a sample-barcoded 5' primer and J-beta primers. A template-switch adaptor that had 12 random nucleotides put a tag on each cDNA molecule. TCRdb reanalysed the 5' RACE reads using MiXCR and keeps one entry per CDR3 protein. The sample has over 950,000 distinct CDR3 sequences; more than 30% are singletons. This rearrangement joins TRBV20-1 to TRBJ1-2; 7 bases align to TRBD1. The clonotype originates from a man aged 18 to 29 in good health. Specimen: blood. The CDR3 sequence: CSARAGGDVYGYTF. DNA for the CDR3: TGCAGTGCTAGAGCAGGGGGTGATGTCTATGGCTACACCTTC.